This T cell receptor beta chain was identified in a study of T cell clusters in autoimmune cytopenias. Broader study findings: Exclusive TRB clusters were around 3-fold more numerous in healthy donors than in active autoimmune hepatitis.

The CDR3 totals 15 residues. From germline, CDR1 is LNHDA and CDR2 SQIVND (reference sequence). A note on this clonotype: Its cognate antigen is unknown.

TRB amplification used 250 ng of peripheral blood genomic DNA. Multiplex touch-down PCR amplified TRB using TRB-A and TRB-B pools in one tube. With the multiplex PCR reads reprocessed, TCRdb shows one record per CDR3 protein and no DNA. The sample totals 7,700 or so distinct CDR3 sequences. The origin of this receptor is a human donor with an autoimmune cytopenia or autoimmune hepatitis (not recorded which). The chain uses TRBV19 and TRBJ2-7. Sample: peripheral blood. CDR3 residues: CASSIRGNALYEQYF.